What follows are 9 T cell receptor beta chains derived from one specimen sequenced in a study of immune characterization of retroperitoneal liposarcoma. One entry per CDR3 protein results from TCRdb running MiXCR on the PCR reads. The data contain 1,000 to 1,500 distinct CDR3 sequences, roughly two fifths of them seen just once; the ten biggest clones take up about 50%. Sequencing was performed on tumor tissue. The receptors stem from a male donor with retroperitoneal liposarcoma.

This clonotype is large in the sample. For the CDR3, the DNA is TGTGCCAGCAGTACTACTAGCGGGAATGCAGGGACCCAGTACTTC. It specifies CASSTTSGNAGTQYF. The genes are TRBV6-1 and TRBJ2-1; 10 nucleotides align to TRBD2. The DNA matches TRBJ2-5 better at its end, which makes the J call doubtful. The CDR3 covers 15 residues. Germline values: CDR1 MNHNS, CDR2 SASEGT.

This clonotype rates as medium-sized. This rearrangement joins TRBV10-1 to TRBJ2-7; perhaps TRBD1 as D (5 bases). The CDR3 runs to 13 residues. Germline V gene lookup returns CDR1 WNHNN and CDR2 SYGVQD (reference sequence). V lost 2 bases, J lost 0 bases, and 5 bases lay in between. The CDR3 DNA reads TGCGCCAGCAGTGAGGGACACTCCTACGAGCAGTACTTC. This encodes CASSEGHSYEQYF.

Judged by abundance, this clonotype is medium-sized (0.01 to 0.1%). The genes are TRBV10-2 and TRBJ2-1, with a weak D call TRBD2 (6 bases). V lost 7 bases and J lost 10, with 20 bases in between. CDR1 is WSHSY, CDR2 SAAADI, per germline. This CDR3 has 14 amino acids. This CDR3 is CASTEDYPSYEQFF. CDR3 DNA sequence: TGCGCCAGCACCGAGGACTACCCCTCCTACGAGCAGTTCTTC.

This clonotype is classed as large. V usage is TRBV7-2 and J usage is TRBJ2-1; TRBD2 matches at 11 bases. The closer fit of TRBJ2-5 to the DNA end suggests the J call may be wrong. CDR1 is SGHTA, CDR2 FQGNSA, per germline. The CDR3 has 17 amino acids. CDR3 sequence reads: CASSDVAGGLQGETQYF. The CDR3 region has the DNA TGTGCCAGCAGCGACGTAGCGGGAGGGCTTCAAGGAGAGACCCAGTACTTC.

The chain couples TRBV12-3 or TRBV12-4 to TRBJ2-7, with 9 bases fitting TRBD2. The CDR3 contains 14 residues. V shed 4 bases, J shed 0 bases, and the junction held 1 base outside the gene matches. The CDR3 DNA follows: TGTGCCAGCAGTTCTAGCGGGACCTCCTACGAGCAGTACTTC. Protein: CASSSSGTSYEQYF.

This clonotype is medium-sized by share. This rearrangement joins TRBV6-1 to TRBJ2-1; tentatively, D is TRBD2 (6 bases). Near its end, the DNA agrees better with TRBJ2-7, so the J call may be wrong. The CDR3 totals 11 residues. Germline loops: CDR1 MNHNS, CDR2 SASEGT. CDR3 loop: CASTSAGEQYF. CDR3 nucleotides: TGTGCCAGCACCTCGGCGGGGGAGCAGTACTTC.

This clonotype is labeled medium-sized (0.01 to 0.1%). The rearrangement uses TRBV7-2 and TRBJ2-1; 9 nucleotides agree with TRBD2. The J call may be incorrect, as the DNA end agrees better with TRBJ2-7. Germline V gene sequence: CDR1 SGHTA, CDR2 FQGNSA. The CDR3 is made up of 14 amino acids. The CDR3: CASSFSGGSYEQYF. CDR3 nucleotide sequence: TGTGCCAGCAGCTTTAGCGGGGGATCCTACGAGCAGTACTTC.

This chain connects TRBV11-3 to TRBJ2-1; 7 bases fit TRBD1. CDR1 is SGHNT and CDR2 is YENEEA in the germline V gene. This CDR3 is 14 amino acids long. Trimming removed 2 bases from V and 9 bases from J; junction bases left unmatched: 7. The CDR3 DNA reads TGTGCCAGCAGCTTAATGAACAGGGGCGGTGAGCAGTTCTTC. Its protein is CASSLMNRGGEQFF.

Sample share makes this clonotype large. This rearrangement joins TRBV6-1 to TRBJ2-1; 8 nucleotides align to TRBD2. The germline V gene encodes CDR1 MNHNS and CDR2 SASEGT. V shed 5 bases and J 0 bases; nucleotides not matched to a gene: 6. The CDR3 contains 16 residues. CDR3 nucleotides: TGTGCCAGCAGTTCTCCCGGGACTAGCTCCTACAATGAGCAGTTCTTC. Its protein product is CASSSPGTSSYNEQFF.